Below, 21 T cell receptor beta chains from the same sample are listed, as sequenced in a study of T cells in Graves' hyperthyroidism and ophthalmopathy. RNA transcripts served as the template for amplifying TCR beta CDR3 regions. RT-PCR in the first round (using the HTBI primer set) targeted the TCR CDR3. TCRdb re-called the multiplex PCR reads with MiXCR, one entry per CDR3 protein. The sample lists a few hundred thousand distinct CDR3 sequences, approximately 15% occurring once. The sample taken for sequencing was blood. The receptors here all came from a woman in her twenties or thirties with Graves' hyperthyroidism.

The J gene is TRBJ2-1, the V gene TRBV6-1, with 7 bases matching TRBD2. The length of the CDR3 is 16 residues. V was clipped by 0 bases and J by 7 bases; unmatched bases: 9. Germline CDR1 MNHNS, CDR2 SASEGT. CDR3 protein: CASSEALPAGYNEQFF. In DNA, the CDR3 is TGTGCCAGCAGTGAAGCGCTTCCAGCGGGATATAATGAGCAGTTCTTC.

This clonotype was seen many times. The chain carries TRBV20-1 and TRBJ2-7, with 9 bases matching TRBD2. V lost 3 bases to trimming and J lost 7 bases; unmatched junction nucleotides: 10. CDR3 length equals 14 residues. CDR1 DFQATT and CDR2 SNEGSKA come from the germline V gene (reference sequence). CDR3 in DNA: TGCAGTGCTAGGTTCGGCGGGGGGGCTGAGGAGCAGTACTTC. This codes for CSARFGGGAEEQYF.

This clonotype was seen ten or more times. The V and J genes are TRBV13 and TRBJ2-7, with TRBD2 identical over 13 bases. V lost 4 bases and J lost 0; bases outside the gene matches: 9. The length of the CDR3 is 18 residues. Germline V gene data show CDR1 as PRHDT and CDR2 as FYEKMQ (reference sequence). CDR3 protein: CASSSWTSGSRFSYEQYF. Here the CDR3 DNA reads TGTGCCAGCAGCTCGTGGACTAGCGGGAGTCGATTCTCCTACGAGCAGTACTTC.

J is TRBJ1-4 and V is TRBV6-1, with D unresolved. Looked up from germline, CDR1 is MNHNS and CDR2 is SASEGT. V was pared by 6 bases and J by 0 bases, with 8 bases between. This CDR3 contains 14 residues. CDR3 protein: CASRRPATNEKLFF. CDR3 coding DNA: TGTGCCAGCAGGAGACCTGCAACTAATGAAAAACTGTTTTTT.

This clonotype was recorded a few times. V usage is TRBV4-1 and J usage is TRBJ2-1, with 8 bases identical to TRBD2. CDR1 MGHRA and CDR2 YSYEKL come from the germline V gene. V gave up 5 bases and J gave up 0 bases; unmatched junction bases: 6. This CDR3 comprises 16 residues. This CDR3 is CASSSRGGTSYNEQFF. CDR3 nucleotide sequence: TGCGCCAGCAGCTCCCGGGGGGGTACCTCCTACAATGAGCAGTTCTTC.

The rearrangement joins TRBV30 to TRBJ1-2; TRBD1 agrees at 8 bases. Looked up from germline, CDR1 is GTSNPN and CDR2 is SVGIG (reference sequence). Trimming cost V 4 bases and J 8 bases; bases outside gene matches: 12. The CDR3 has 14 residues. The CDR3 is CAWNGDRGSRGYTF. The CDR3 nucleotides are TGTGCCTGGAACGGAGACAGGGGATCCCGGGGCTACACCTTC.

This chain joins TRBV5-1 and TRBJ2-5; 7 bases are shared with TRBD2. The CDR3 length is 15 residues. Germline values: CDR1 SGHRS, CDR2 YFSETQ. Unmatched junction bases numbered 7, after V lost 4 bases and J lost 1 base. The CDR3 loop is CASSLRGYVQETQYF. For the CDR3, the DNA is TGCGCCAGCAGCCTGCGGGGGTATGTCCAAGAGACCCAGTACTTC.

The rearrangement links TRBV6-5 to TRBJ2-1, with 15 bases identical to TRBD2. In germline, CDR1 is MNHEY, CDR2 SVGAGI. The CDR3 length is 17 residues. Trimming cost V 0 bases and J 7 bases; bases outside gene matches: 4. The CDR3 coding sequence is TGTGCCAGCAGTTACTCCGCCGGGACTAGCGGGAGGAATGAGCAGTTCTTC. Its protein is CASSYSAGTSGRNEQFF.

At least ten counts were recorded for this clonotype. J is TRBJ1-1 and V is TRBV3-1; maybe TRBD1 (5 bases). The V gene's germline CDR1 is LGHDT and CDR2 YNNKEL (reference sequence). V was pared by 0 bases and J by 6 bases, with 8 bases between. This CDR3 region has 13 residues. CDR3 DNA: TGTGCCAGCAGCCAAGATATACAGGCTGAAGCTTTCTTT. It encodes CASSQDIQAEAFF.

This clonotype came up many times. The chain carries TRBV7-2 and TRBJ2-7; D tentatively fits TRBD1 or TRBD2 (6 bases each). The V end was cut by 1 base, the J end by 5 bases, with 9 bases between. The CDR3 is 13 residues long. Germline CDR1 SGHTA, CDR2 FQGNSA. The CDR3 nucleotides read TGTGCCAGCAGCTTAGGAGGGGGGAACGAGCAGTACTTC. It translates to CASSLGGGNEQYF.

This clonotype was counted many times. V is TRBV2 and J is TRBJ2-5; 13 nucleotides align to TRBD2. Germline V CDR1 and CDR2: SNHLY, FYNNEI. This CDR3 is built from 14 residues. Trimming cost V 4 bases and J 13 bases; bases outside gene matches: 9. CDR3 amino acids: CASSGRTSGSVRYF. The DNA of the CDR3 is TGTGCCAGCAGTGGCCGGACTAGCGGGAGCGTCAGGTACTTC.

This clonotype has just a few counts. V gene TRBV27 combines with J gene TRBJ2-3; D not resolved. Germline values: CDR1 MNHEY, CDR2 SMNVEV (reference sequence). CDR3 length equals 12 residues. V lost 6 bases and J lost 4, with 8 bases in between. DNA for the CDR3: TGTGCCAGCAGGCAACCGCCAGATACGCAGTATTTT. Protein: CASRQPPDTQYF.

The chain employs TRBV20-1 and TRBJ1-2; a possible D gene is TRBD1 (5 bases). V gave up 3 bases and J gave up 3 bases, with 14 bases separating them. The CDR3 has 14 residues. The germline V gene has CDR1 DFQATT and CDR2 SNEGSKA (reference sequence). CDR3 amino acids: CSASGGTADYGYTF. The CDR3 DNA follows: TGCAGTGCTAGTGGCGGGACGGCGGACTATGGCTACACCTTC.

This clonotype was detected many times. This CDR3 reads CASSFRDTGNTIYF. The CDR3 bases are TGTGCCAGCAGCTTTCGGGACACTGGAAACACCATATATTTT. The chain joins TRBV11-2 to TRBJ1-3, with D tentatively TRBD1 (6 bases). The germline V gene encodes CDR1 SGHAT and CDR2 FQNNGV. Deletions cut 3 bases from V and 2 bases from J, with 8 bases between. The CDR3 is 14 amino acids.

This rearrangement joins TRBV4-3 to TRBJ2-7; 11 nucleotides align to TRBD2. Looked up from germline, CDR1 is LGHNA and CDR2 is YSLEER. The CDR3 runs to 16 residues. Trimming took 3 bases from V and 0 from J; bases not matched to a gene: 4. The CDR3 nucleotides are TGCGCCAGCAGCCAGGTAGCGGGAGGGACCTCCTACGAGCAGTACTTC. It codes for CASSQVAGGTSYEQYF.

This clonotype was observed at least ten times. The rearrangement joins TRBV7-6 to TRBJ2-7; TRBD1 might be the D (5 bases). Germline assignment: CDR1 SGHVS and CDR2 FNYEAQ. CDR3 size: 14 residues. With 3 bases removed from V and 3 bases from J, the gap between germline ends came to 12 bases. The CDR3 bases are TGTGCCAGCAGCTTTAAGGGGATGGGCTACGAGCAGTACTTC. Translating gives CASSFKGMGYEQYF.

The rearrangement uses TRBV4-3 and TRBJ2-7; D assignment may be TRBD1 or TRBD2 (5 bases each). The germline V and J ends were trimmed by 8 bases and 0 bases, with 23 bases remaining between them. CDR1 and CDR2 from the germline V gene are LGHNA and YSLEER. The CDR3 is made up of 17 amino acids. Here the CDR3 DNA reads TGCGCCAGCGGCCGAACCTTGGACGGGACGAGCTCCTACGAGCAGTACTTC. This gives the protein CASGRTLDGTSSYEQYF.

This clonotype has more than one count but fewer than ten. A much larger clone differs from this one at a single base, so this may be a read error. The chain has TRBV11-2 and TRBJ2-1; no clear D. Germline loops: CDR1 SGHAT, CDR2 FQNNGV. The CDR3 is 12 amino acids. The CDR3: CASGLVSVEQFF. CDR3 DNA sequence: TGTGCCAGCGGCTTAGTCTCGGTTGAGCAGTTCTTC. Full variable domain (outside the CDR3, taken from reference TRBV11-2 and TRBJ2-1): EAGVAQSPRYKIIEKRQSVAFWCNPISGHATLYWYQQILGQGPKLLIQFQNNGVVDDSQLPKDRFSAERLKGVDSTLKIQPAKLEDSAVYLCASGLVSVEQFFGPGTRLTVL.

This chain uses TRBV9 with TRBJ2-3, with TRBD2 matching over 8 bases. CDR1 is SGDLS, CDR2 YYNGEE, per germline. The CDR3 extends over 17 amino acids. V shed 3 bases and J 2 bases; nucleotides not matched to a gene: 11. The CDR3 is CASSGPLEREFTDTQYF. In nucleotides, the CDR3 is TGTGCCAGCAGCGGACCCTTGGAGCGGGAGTTCACAGATACGCAGTATTTT. Based on the CDR3 plus reference TRBV9 and TRBJ2-3, the full variable domain is DSGVTQTPKHLITATGQRVTLRCSPRSGDLSVYWYQQSLDQGLQFLIQYYNGEERAKGNILERFSAQQFPDLHSELNLSSLELGDSALYFCASSGPLEREFTDTQYFGPGTRLTVL.

In this sample, this clonotype turned up many times. This sequence joins TRBV30 and TRBJ2-5, with a tentative D call TRBD1 (5 bases). V was pared by 1 base and J by 12 bases, with 12 bases between. CDR3 length equals 11 residues. From germline, CDR1 is GTSNPN and CDR2 SVGIG (reference sequence). The CDR3 is CAWSAREKEYF. The CDR3 region has the DNA TGTGCCTGGAGTGCCAGGGAAAAAGAGTACTTC.

The V call is TRBV20-1, the J call TRBJ2-7; 12 bases map to TRBD2. CDR1 is DFQATT, CDR2 SNEGSKA, per germline (reference sequence). V lost 6 bases, J lost 4 bases, and 10 bases stayed unmatched. CDR3 length: 15 residues. CDR3 bases: TGCAGTGCCCAAAAGACTAGCGGGAGACCTTACGAGCAGTACTTC. This gives the protein CSAQKTSGRPYEQYF.